Shown below are 26 T cell receptor beta chains from a single sample sequenced in a study of CD8+CD57+ T cells in acquired aplastic anemia (dated by TCRdb to 2016 to 2018). The patients picked for sequencing were ones in whom flow cytometry had shown an expansion of CD8+CD57+ cells. Instrument used: Illumina HiSeq 2000. Profiling of TCR beta VDJ combinations and CDR3 sequences used genomic DNA as the template. TCRdb cleaned the public reads at Q25 with fastp, built clones with MiXCR and kept in-frame beta chains. For every CDR3 protein sequence, its rows merge into one entry that carries the most common genes and DNA. The sample yields about 470,000 distinct CDR3 sequences; around 32% were counted once. The ten largest make up around 0.82% of the sample. The sequencing input was sorted CD4+, CD8+, or CD8+CD57+ T cells (not recorded which) from PBMCs. All receptors come from a human donor with aplastic anemia.

This chain joins TRBV7-9 and TRBJ2-2; 9 positions match TRBD1. Trimming took 6 bases from V and 6 from J; bases not matched to a gene: 11. Germline V CDR1 and CDR2: SEHNR, FQNEAQ (reference sequence). The CDR3 has 16 residues. Here the CDR3 reads CASSTGQGRSAGELFF. The CDR3 nucleotides are TGTGCCAGCAGTACGGGACAGGGACGGTCCGCCGGGGAGCTGTTTTTT.

In its sample, this clonotype was seen once. This chain uses TRBV25-1 with TRBJ2-1; D gene uncertain. V was trimmed by 9 bases and J by 0 bases, leaving 18 bases between them. This CDR3 comprises 16 residues. Germline V CDR1 and CDR2: MGHDK, SYGVNS. CDR3 region: CASSKTGASSYNEQFF. CDR3 bases: TGTGCCAGTAGCAAAACTGGTGCGAGCTCCTACAATGAGCAGTTCTTC.

This clonotype has only a few counts. The chain recombines TRBV20-1 with TRBJ2-3, with 8 nucleotides matching TRBD2. The CDR3 runs 13 residues. Germline lookup yields CDR1 DFQATT and CDR2 SNEGSKA (reference sequence). Unmatched junction bases numbered 10, after V lost 7 bases and J lost 7 bases. In DNA form, the CDR3 reads TGCAGTGGATCCGGGGGGGCCGGACATACGCAGTATTTT. Protein product: CSGSGGAGHTQYF.

The table lists this clonotype with a few counts. The gene calls are TRBV9 and TRBJ2-3; 10 nucleotides align to TRBD2. V was clipped by 0 bases and J by 2 bases; unmatched bases: 6. Germline values: CDR1 SGDLS, CDR2 YYNGEE. The CDR3 runs 17 residues. CDR3 coding DNA: TGTGCCAGCAGCGTAGCTGGTAGCGGGGGGATCACAGATACGCAGTATTTT. This gives the protein CASSVAGSGGITDTQYF.

The chain is built from TRBV6-4 and TRBJ2-2; D is possibly TRBD1 (5 bases). Germline values: CDR1 MRHNA, CDR2 SNTAGT. The CDR3 runs 18 residues. V lost 0 bases to trimming and J lost 0 bases, with 14 bases between them. DNA of the CDR3: TGTGCCAGCAGTGACTCAGGAACAGGTGCCCCGAACACCGGGGAGCTGTTTTTT. Its protein is CASSDSGTGAPNTGELFF.

The chain is built from TRBV20-1 and TRBJ2-7, with 10 bases lining up with TRBD1. CDR1 is DFQATT and CDR2 is SNEGSKA in the germline V gene (reference sequence). The CDR3 has 14 amino acids. Trimming cost V 5 bases and J 5 bases; bases outside gene matches: 9. Here the CDR3 DNA reads TGCAGTGCTGCTGGGACAGGGGAAGACGACGAGCAGTACTTC. Its protein is CSAAGTGEDDEQYF.

The chain links TRBV7-9 to TRBJ1-3; no clear D. Germline-derived CDR1 and CDR2 are SEHNR and FQNEAQ (reference sequence). The V and J ends lost 2 bases and 2 bases respectively, with 7 bases between them. There are 14 residues in the CDR3. The CDR3 coding sequence is TGTGCCAGCAGCTTACAAGGGCCTGGAAACACCATATATTTT. Amino acids: CASSLQGPGNTIYF.

This clonotype was seen many times. The J gene is TRBJ1-5, the V gene TRBV20-1, with TRBD1 matching over 7 bases. This CDR3 is 13 amino acids long. V was pared by 6 bases and J by 0 bases, with 2 bases of the junction left unmatched. Germline V gene sequence: CDR1 DFQATT, CDR2 SNEGSKA (reference sequence). The CDR3 DNA follows: TGCAGTGCAGGGACAGATAGCAATCAGCCCCAGCATTTT. It yields the protein CSAGTDSNQPQHF.

Concerning this clonotype: Its ends do not fully match the called genes, so a read error is possible. V gene TRBV7-2 combines with J gene TRBJ2-2; TRBD1 matches at 9 bases. Germline V gives CDR1 SGHTA, CDR2 FQGNSA. There are 15 residues in the CDR3. This CDR3 reads CASSRDRVMSGELFF. CDR3 coding DNA: TGTGCCAGCAGCAGGGACAGGGTTATGTCCGGGGAGCTGTTTTTC.

This clonotype was observed many times. The chain links TRBV20-1 to TRBJ2-7; TRBD2 matches at 7 bases. The V gene end was trimmed by 5 bases and the J gene end by 2 bases; junction bases not matched to a gene: 9. Germline assignment: CDR1 DFQATT and CDR2 SNEGSKA (reference sequence). The length of the CDR3 is 14 residues. In DNA, the CDR3 is TGCAGTGCTCTGGGGGGAGGGGCCACCTACGAGCAGTACTTC. It codes for CSALGGGATYEQYF.

This clonotype was seen only a few times. The chain has TRBV6-5 and TRBJ2-3, with TRBD1 identical over 9 bases. There are 16 residues in the CDR3. Germline CDR1 and CDR2: MNHEY and SVGAGI. V lost 4 bases, J lost 4 bases, and 9 bases stayed unmatched. CDR3 nucleotide sequence: TGTGCCAGCAGTTCCGCTGGGACAGGGAGAGCAGATACGCAGTATTTT. Encoded protein: CASSSAGTGRADTQYF.

This clonotype was seen only a few times. The genes are TRBV7-9 and TRBJ2-1, with 9 bases aligning to TRBD1. Germline V gene sequence: CDR1 SEHNR, CDR2 FQNEAQ (reference sequence). J lost 8 bases, V lost 8 bases, and 7 bases had no gene match. The CDR3 totals 13 residues. CDR3 sequence: CASGTGIGDEQFF. CDR3 coding DNA: TGTGCCAGCGGGACAGGGATTGGCGATGAGCAGTTCTTC.

The V and J genes are TRBV7-9 and TRBJ1-1, with D possibly matching TRBD1 (5 bases). The germline V and J ends were trimmed by 11 bases and 4 bases, with 23 bases remaining between them. This CDR3 comprises 15 residues. Germline CDR1 is SEHNR and CDR2 is FQNEAQ (reference sequence). CDR3 nucleotides: TGTGCCCTATCAACGAGCGGGGGGGTGTTCACTGAAGCTTTCTTT. It yields the protein CALSTSGGVFTEAFF.

This clonotype was detected a few times. CDR3 nucleotides: TGCGCCAGCAGCGTGAATCAGGAAGGGACAGATACGCAGCATTTT. Residues: CASSVNQEGTDTQHF. The chain has TRBV5-1 and TRBJ2-3; 7 bases fit TRBD1. TRBJ1-5 matches the DNA end more closely, so the J call is doubtful. The CDR3 is 15 residues long. Germline CDR1 reads SGHRS; CDR2 reads YFSETQ.

At least ten counts were recorded for this clonotype. The rearrangement uses TRBV6-1 and TRBJ2-5, with TRBD2 matching 15 bases. There are 18 residues in the CDR3. Losses at the gene ends were 4 bases for V and 0 bases for J; bases not matched to a gene: 6. Per the germline V gene, CDR1 is MNHNS and CDR2 is SASEGT. CDR3 loop: CASSGTSGGASYQETQYF. DNA for the CDR3: TGTGCCAGCAGTGGGACTAGCGGGGGGGCCTCGTACCAAGAGACCCAGTACTTC.

The chain combines TRBV29-1 with TRBJ2-1; D is unclear. V shed 8 bases and J shed 4 bases, with 0 bases lying between them. Germline V CDR1 and CDR2: SQVTM, ANQGSEA. This CDR3 contains 8 residues. The CDR3 nucleotides are TGCAGCTACAATGAGCAGTTCTTC. Translating gives CSYNEQFF.

V and J are TRBV19 and TRBJ1-6, with TRBD1 matching over 10 bases. CDR3 length equals 15 residues. Losses at the gene ends were 6 bases for V and 5 bases for J; bases not matched to a gene: 4. Germline V gene sequence: CDR1 LNHDA, CDR2 SQIVND (reference sequence). The CDR3 DNA follows: TGTGCCAGTAGCTTTGGGACAGGGGATAATTCACCCCTCCACTTT. It specifies CASSFGTGDNSPLHF.

The rearrangement joins TRBV12-3 or TRBV12-4 to TRBJ2-7; 13 bases map to TRBD2. The CDR3 extends over 16 amino acids. Germline trimming cut 2 bases from V and 2 bases from J; bases unmatched to any gene: 3. CDR3: CASSLTTSGGAYEQYF. CDR3 coding DNA: TGTGCCAGCAGTTTAACAACTAGCGGGGGGGCCTACGAGCAGTACTTC.

This clonotype was seen only a few times. This sequence may be a read error, since a much larger clone differs from it by one base. The gene calls are TRBV10-1 and TRBJ2-2; 7 nucleotides agree with TRBD1. The length of the CDR3 is 14 residues. Germline CDR1 WNHNN, CDR2 SYGVQD (reference sequence). The CDR3 loop is CAGSTGTATGELFF. The DNA of the CDR3 is TGCGCCGGCAGTACCGGGACAGCCACCGGGGAGCTGTTTTTT.

In this sample, this clonotype turned up many times. The chain recombines TRBV10-3 with TRBJ2-7; 7 positions agree with TRBD2. The CDR3 sequence is 13 residues long. Losses at the gene ends were 11 bases for V and 0 bases for J; bases not matched to a gene: 7. Germline values: CDR1 ENHRY, CDR2 SYGVKD. CDR3: CAVNGGSSYEQYF. CDR3 sequence (DNA): TGTGCCGTCAACGGGGGGTCCTCCTACGAGCAGTACTTC.

In this sample, this clonotype turned up many times. V usage is TRBV20-1 and J usage is TRBJ1-5, with unresolved D. In germline, CDR1 is DFQATT, CDR2 SNEGSKA (reference sequence). The CDR3 contains 12 residues. V gave up 4 bases and J gave up 6 bases, with 10 bases separating them. CDR3 DNA: TGCAGTGCTACCCGTCTTGGTCAGCCCCAGCATTTT. This encodes CSATRLGQPQHF.

This sequence joins TRBV12-3 or TRBV12-4 and TRBJ1-5; TRBD1 matches at 10 bases. J lost 6 bases, V lost 7 bases, and 12 bases had no gene match. The CDR3 sequence is 16 residues long. DNA of the CDR3: TGTGCCAGCACCCGCTCGACAGGGGGCAGGGGTCAGCCCCAGCATTTT. The encoded protein is CASTRSTGGRGQPQHF.

For this clonotype: A much larger clone lies one base from this, so it may be a read error. The J gene is TRBJ1-1, the V gene TRBV2; D may be TRBD1 (6 bases). Trimming left V 5 bases short and J 2 bases short, with 15 bases between. CDR3 size: 15 residues. CDR1 is SNHLY and CDR2 is FYNNEI in the germline V gene. As DNA, the CDR3 is TGTGCCAGCAGTAAAGACGGCGGGGGCAACACTGAAGCTTTCTTT. Translated: CASSKDGGGNTEAFF. Supplemented by reference TRBV2 and TRBJ1-1, the full variable domain reads EPEVTQTPSHQVTQMGQEVILRCVPISNHLYFYWYRQILGQKVEFLVSFYNNEISEKSEIFDDQFSVERPDGSNFTLKIRSTKLEDSAMYFCASSKDGGGNTEAFFGQGTRLTVV.

The chain joins TRBV6-1 to TRBJ2-7; 9 positions agree with TRBD1. After removal of 3 bases from V and 2 bases from J, the junction contained 8 bases not matched to a gene. The CDR3 runs to 16 residues. Germline V gene sequence: CDR1 MNHNS, CDR2 SASEGT. Here the CDR3 DNA reads TGTGCCAGCAGTGACGCTAGGACAGGGGTAACCTACGAGCAGTACTTC. Translating gives CASSDARTGVTYEQYF.

This chain connects TRBV30 to TRBJ1-2; TRBD1 matches 7 bases. The junction had 7 bases not matched to a gene; V was cut back by 2 bases and J by 7 bases. Germline CDR1 GTSNPN, CDR2 SVGIG (reference sequence). CDR3 length: 13 amino acids. The CDR3 coding sequence is TGTGCCTGGAGTAACGGACAGGCATCTGGCTACACCTTC. Translation: CAWSNGQASGYTF.

Notes on this clonotype: The germline gene is not matched at one end of the junction; a read error may be the cause. The chain carries TRBV20-1 and TRBJ2-3; tentatively, D is TRBD2 (5 bases). The CDR3 sequence is 12 residues long. CDR1 is DFQATT, CDR2 SNEGSKA, per germline (reference sequence). CDR3 bases: TGCAGTACTAGACCCAGCACAGATACGCAGTATTTT. Amino acids: CSTRPSTDTQYF.